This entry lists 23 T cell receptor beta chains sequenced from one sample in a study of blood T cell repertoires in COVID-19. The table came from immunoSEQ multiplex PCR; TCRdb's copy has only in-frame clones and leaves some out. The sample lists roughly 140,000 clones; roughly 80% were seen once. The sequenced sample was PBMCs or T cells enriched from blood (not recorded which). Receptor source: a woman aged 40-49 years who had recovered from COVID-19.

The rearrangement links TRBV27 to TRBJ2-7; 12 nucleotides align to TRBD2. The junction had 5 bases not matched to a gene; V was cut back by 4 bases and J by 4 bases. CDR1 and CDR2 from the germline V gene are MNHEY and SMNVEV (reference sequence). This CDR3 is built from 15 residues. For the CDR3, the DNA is TGTGCCAGCAGTTGGACTAGCGGGGACCAGTACGAGCAGTACTTC. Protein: CASSWTSGDQYEQYF.

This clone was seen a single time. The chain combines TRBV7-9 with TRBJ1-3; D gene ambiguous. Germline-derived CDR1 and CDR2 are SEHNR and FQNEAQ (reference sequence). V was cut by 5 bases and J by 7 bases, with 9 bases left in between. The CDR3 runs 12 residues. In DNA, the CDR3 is TGTGCCAGCAGCCCCGCGGGCAACACCATATATTTT. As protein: CASSPAGNTIYF.

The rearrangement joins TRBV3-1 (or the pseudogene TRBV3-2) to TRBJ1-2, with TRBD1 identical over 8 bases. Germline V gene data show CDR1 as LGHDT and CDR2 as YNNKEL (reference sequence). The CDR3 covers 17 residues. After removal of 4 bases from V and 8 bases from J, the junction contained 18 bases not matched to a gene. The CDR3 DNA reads TGTGCCAGCAGCCCCTCAGAGGGTGGCAGGGGGCCGTACGGCTACACCTTC. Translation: CASSPSEGGRGPYGYTF.

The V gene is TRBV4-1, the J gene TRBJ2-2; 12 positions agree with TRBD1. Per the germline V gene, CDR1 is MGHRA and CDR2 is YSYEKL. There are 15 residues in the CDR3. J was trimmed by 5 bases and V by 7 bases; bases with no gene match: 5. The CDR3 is CASNLGQGATGELFF. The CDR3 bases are TGCGCCAGCAATTTGGGACAGGGGGCAACCGGGGAGCTGTTTTTT.

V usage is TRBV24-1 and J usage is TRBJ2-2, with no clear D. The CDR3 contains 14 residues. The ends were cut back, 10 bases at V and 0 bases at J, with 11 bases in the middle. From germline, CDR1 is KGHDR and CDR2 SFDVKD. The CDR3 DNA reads TGTGCCACGAGCCATACGTCGAACACCGGGGAGCTGTTTTTT. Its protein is CATSHTSNTGELFF.

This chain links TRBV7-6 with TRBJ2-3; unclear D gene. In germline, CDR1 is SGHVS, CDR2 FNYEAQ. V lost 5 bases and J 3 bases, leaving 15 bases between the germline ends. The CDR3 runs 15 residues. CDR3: CASSLLALATDTQYF. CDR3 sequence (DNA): TGTGCCAGCAGCCTATTAGCATTAGCTACAGATACGCAGTATTTT. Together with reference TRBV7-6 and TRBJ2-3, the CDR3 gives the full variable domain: GAGVSQSPRYKVTKRGQDVALRCDPISGHVSLYWYRQALGQGPEFLTYFNYEAQQDKSGLPNDRFSAERPEGSISTLTIQRTEQRDSAMYRCASSLLALATDTQYFGPGTRLTVL.

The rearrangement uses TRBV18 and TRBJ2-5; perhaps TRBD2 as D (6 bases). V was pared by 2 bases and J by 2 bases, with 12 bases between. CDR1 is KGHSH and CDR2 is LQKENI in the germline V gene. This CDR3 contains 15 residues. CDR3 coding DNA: TGTGCCAGCTCACCAGGGAGGATGGGACAAGAGACCCAGTACTTC. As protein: CASSPGRMGQETQYF.

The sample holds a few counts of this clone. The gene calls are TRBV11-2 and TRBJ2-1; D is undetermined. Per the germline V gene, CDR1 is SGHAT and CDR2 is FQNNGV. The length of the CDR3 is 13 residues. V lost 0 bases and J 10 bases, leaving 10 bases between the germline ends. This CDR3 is CASSLESAAEQFF. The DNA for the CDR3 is TGTGCCAGCAGCTTAGAATCGGCGGCGGAGCAGTTCTTC.

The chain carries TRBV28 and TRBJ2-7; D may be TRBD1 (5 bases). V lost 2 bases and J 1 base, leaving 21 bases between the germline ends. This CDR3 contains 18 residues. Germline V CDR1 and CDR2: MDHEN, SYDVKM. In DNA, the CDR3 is TGTGCCAGCAGTTTACCCCCCGGACATGGGATTTTGTCCTACGAGCAGTACTTC. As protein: CASSLPPGHGILSYEQYF.

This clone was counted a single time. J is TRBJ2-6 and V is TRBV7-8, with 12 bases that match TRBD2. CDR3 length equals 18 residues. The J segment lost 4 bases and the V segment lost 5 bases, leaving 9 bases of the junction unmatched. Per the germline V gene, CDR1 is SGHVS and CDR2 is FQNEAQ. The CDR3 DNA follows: TGTGCCAGCAGCCCCCGACTAGCGGGGGCTCTGGGGGCCAACGTCCTGACTTTC. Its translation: CASSPRLAGALGANVLTF.

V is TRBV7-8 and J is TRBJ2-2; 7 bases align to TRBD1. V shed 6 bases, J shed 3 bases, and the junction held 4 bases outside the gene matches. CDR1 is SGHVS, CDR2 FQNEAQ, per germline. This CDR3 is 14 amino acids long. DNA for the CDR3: TGTGCCAGCAGACGGGGACAGTACACCGGGGAGCTGTTTTTT. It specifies CASRRGQYTGELFF.

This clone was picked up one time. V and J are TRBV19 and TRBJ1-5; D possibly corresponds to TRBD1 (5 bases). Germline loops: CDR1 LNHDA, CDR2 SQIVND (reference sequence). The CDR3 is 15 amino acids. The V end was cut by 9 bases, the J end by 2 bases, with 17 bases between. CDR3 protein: CASGTFEGGNQPQHF. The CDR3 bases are TGTGCCAGCGGGACTTTCGAGGGTGGCAATCAGCCCCAGCATTTT.

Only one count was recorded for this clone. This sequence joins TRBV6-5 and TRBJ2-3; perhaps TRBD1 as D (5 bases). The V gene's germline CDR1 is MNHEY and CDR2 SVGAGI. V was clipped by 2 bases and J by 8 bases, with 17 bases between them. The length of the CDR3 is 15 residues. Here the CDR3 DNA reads TGTGCCAGCAGTTACCCCGGCCAGGGCCGTACTACGCAGTATTTT. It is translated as CASSYPGQGRTTQYF.

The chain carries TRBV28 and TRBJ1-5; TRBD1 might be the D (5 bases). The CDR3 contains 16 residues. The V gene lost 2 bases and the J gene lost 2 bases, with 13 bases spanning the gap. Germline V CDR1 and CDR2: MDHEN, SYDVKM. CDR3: CASSLKGLRGNQPQHF. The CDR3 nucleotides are TGTGCCAGCAGTTTAAAGGGACTTAGGGGCAATCAGCCCCAGCATTTT. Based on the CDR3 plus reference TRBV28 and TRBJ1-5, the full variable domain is DVKVTQSSRYLVKRTGEKVFLECVQDMDHENMFWYRQDPGLGLRLIYFSYDVKMKEKGDIPEGYSVSREKKERFSLILESASTNQTSMYLCASSLKGLRGNQPQHFGDGTRLSIL.

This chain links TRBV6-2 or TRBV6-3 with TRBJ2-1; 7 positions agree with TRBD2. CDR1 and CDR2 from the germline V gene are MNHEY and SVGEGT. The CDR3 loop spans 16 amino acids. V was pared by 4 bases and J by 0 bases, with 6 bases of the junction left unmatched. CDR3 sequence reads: CASSSSLAASYNEQFF. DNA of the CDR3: TGTGCCAGCAGTTCATCCCTAGCGGCCTCCTACAATGAGCAGTTCTTC.

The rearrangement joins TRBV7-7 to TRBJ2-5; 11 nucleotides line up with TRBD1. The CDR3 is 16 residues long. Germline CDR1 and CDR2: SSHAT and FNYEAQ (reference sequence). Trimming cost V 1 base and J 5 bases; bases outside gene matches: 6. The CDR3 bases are TGTGCCAGCAGCTTAGGGACAGGGGGCATTGGGGAGACCCAGTACTTC. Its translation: CASSLGTGGIGETQYF.

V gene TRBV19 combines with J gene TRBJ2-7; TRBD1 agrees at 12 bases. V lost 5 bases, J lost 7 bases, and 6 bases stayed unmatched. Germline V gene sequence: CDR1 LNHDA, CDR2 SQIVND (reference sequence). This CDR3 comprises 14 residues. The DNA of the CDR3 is TGTGCCAGTAGTCGGGGACAGGGGGCCGGTGAGCAGTACTTC. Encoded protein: CASSRGQGAGEQYF.

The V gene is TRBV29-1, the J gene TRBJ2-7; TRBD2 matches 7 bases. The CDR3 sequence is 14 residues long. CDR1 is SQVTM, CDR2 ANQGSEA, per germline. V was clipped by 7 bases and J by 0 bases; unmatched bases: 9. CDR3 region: CSAAGGSGSYEQYF. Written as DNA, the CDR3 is TGCAGCGCTGCCGGGGGGTCGGGCTCCTACGAGCAGTACTTC.

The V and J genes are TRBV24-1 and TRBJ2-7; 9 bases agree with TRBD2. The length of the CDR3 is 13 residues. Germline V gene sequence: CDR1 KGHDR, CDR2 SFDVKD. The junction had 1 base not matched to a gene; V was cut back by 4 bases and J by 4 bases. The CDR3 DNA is TGTGCCACCAGTGACACTAGCGGGTACGAGCAGTACTTC. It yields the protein CATSDTSGYEQYF.

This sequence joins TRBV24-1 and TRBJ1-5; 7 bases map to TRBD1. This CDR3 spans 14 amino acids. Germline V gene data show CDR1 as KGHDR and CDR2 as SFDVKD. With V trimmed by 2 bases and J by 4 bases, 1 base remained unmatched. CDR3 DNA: TGTGCCACCAGTGATTGGGACAGTAATCAGCCCCAGCATTTT. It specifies CATSDWDSNQPQHF.

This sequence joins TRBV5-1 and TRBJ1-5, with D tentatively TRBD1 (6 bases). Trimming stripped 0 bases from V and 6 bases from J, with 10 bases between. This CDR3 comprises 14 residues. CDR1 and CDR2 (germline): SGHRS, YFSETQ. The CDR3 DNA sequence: TGCGCCAGCAGCTTGGGACAGGACGGTCAGCCCCAGCATTTT. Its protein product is CASSLGQDGQPQHF.

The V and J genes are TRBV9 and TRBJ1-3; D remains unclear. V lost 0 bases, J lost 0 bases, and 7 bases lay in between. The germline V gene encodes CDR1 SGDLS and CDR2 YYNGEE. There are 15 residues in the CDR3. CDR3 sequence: CASSVASGSGNTIYF. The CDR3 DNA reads TGTGCCAGCAGCGTAGCAAGCGGCTCTGGAAACACCATATATTTT.

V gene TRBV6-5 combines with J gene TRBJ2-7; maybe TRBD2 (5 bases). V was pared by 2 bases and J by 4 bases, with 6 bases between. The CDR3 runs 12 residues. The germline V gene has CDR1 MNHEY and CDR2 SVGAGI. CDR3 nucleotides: TGTGCCAGCAGTTACCCGGGATACGAGCAGTACTTC. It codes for CASSYPGYEQYF.